This T cell receptor (beta chain) was sequenced during a study of molecular identifiers for immune sequencing clone quantification. Note on this clonotype: Its specificity is not known.

The study, taken as a whole, reports: Jurkat TCR RNA spiked in from one cell (amid some 1 million naive cells) was reportedly detectable.

TCRdb fed the PCR reads into MiXCR, producing one record per CDR3 protein. The sample gives nearly 650,000 distinct CDR3 sequences, 25% of which show up once; about 0.73% is in the top ten. This CDR3 is built from 15 residues. V lost 5 bases and J 2 bases, leaving 12 bases between the germline ends. Per the germline V gene, CDR1 is LGHDT and CDR2 is YNNKEL (reference sequence). The rearrangement joins TRBV3-1 to TRBJ2-2, with no clear D. The TCR comes from a human donor in good health. Some libraries in this study had Jurkat cell RNA spiked in. The sample consisted of naive CD8+ T cells from blood, with Jurkat cell RNA spiked in. Subset of the sample: FACS-sorted CD8+CD4-CCR7+CD45RA+ naive T cells. In nucleotides, the CDR3 is TGTGCCAGCAGCACCCGACCCAGCAACACCGGGGAGCTGTTTTTT. Translation: CASSTRPSNTGELFF. The entire variable domain, with the rest obtained from reference TRBV3-1 and TRBJ2-2, is as follows: DTAVSQTPKYLVTQMGNDKSIKCEQNLGHDTMYWYKQDSKKFLKIMFSYNNKELIINETVPNRFSPKSPDKAHLNLHINSLELGDSAVYFCASSTRPSNTGELFFGEGSRLTVL.